One sample yielded the 32 T cell receptor beta chains listed below, sequenced in a study of patients and donors after allogeneic stem cell transplantation. Each CDR3 protein gets one entry after TCRdb re-called the RT-PCR reads with MiXCR. The sample shows about 150,000 distinct CDR3 sequences, about a third of them seen only once. The sequenced sample consisted of blood, either unsorted or a sorted T cell fraction (not recorded which). The receptors stem from a human donor who was either an allogeneic HSCT recipient or a stem cell or donor lymphocyte infusion donor (not recorded which). It is not recorded whose cells these are; they may come from a transplant donor.

There are a few counts of this clonotype. The gene calls are TRBV20-1 and TRBJ1-2, with TRBD1 matching over 7 bases. This CDR3 spans 14 amino acids. The V and J ends lost 6 bases and 4 bases, in that order; junction bases with no gene match: 11. CDR1 and CDR2 (germline): DFQATT, SNEGSKA (reference sequence). This CDR3 reads CSASGTDTAYGYTF. CDR3 coding DNA: TGCAGTGCCTCCGGGACAGACACAGCCTATGGCTACACCTTC.

The chain recombines TRBV12-3 or TRBV12-4 with TRBJ2-7; D is ambiguous. The CDR3 is made up of 13 amino acids. V lost 6 bases and J lost 1, with 10 bases in between. The CDR3 DNA follows: TGTGCCAGCAGCCCGGACGATTCCTACGAGCAGTACTTC. This encodes CASSPDDSYEQYF.

This clonotype was counted only a few times. This CDR3 is CASSLRQSNSPLHF. CDR3 DNA sequence: TGTGCCAGCAGTTTGCGGCAGTCTAATTCACCCCTCCACTTT. The V call is TRBV12-3 or TRBV12-4, the J call TRBJ1-6; D not certain. The CDR3 is 14 residues long. Trimming shortened V by 3 bases and J by 6 bases, and 9 bases separated the two germline ends.

This chain uses TRBV6-5 with TRBJ1-2, with D unclear. CDR3 length: 14 amino acids. The germline V gene has CDR1 MNHEY and CDR2 SVGAGI. Trimming removed 8 bases from V and 8 bases from J, with 21 bases in between. The CDR3 region is CASRGGGDTGGYTF. CDR3 DNA sequence: TGTGCCAGCCGTGGTGGAGGAGACACCGGCGGCTACACCTTC.

The CDR3 DNA is TGTGCCAGCAGCCCCGGGACAGGGGGCTGGACCGGGGAGCTGTTTTTT. This encodes CASSPGTGGWTGELFF. The chain links TRBV12-3 or TRBV12-4 to TRBJ2-2; 12 nucleotides align to TRBD1. This CDR3 region has 16 residues. The V segment lost 6 bases and the J segment 5 bases; nucleotides outside the gene matches: 7.

The table lists this clonotype with a count of one. This chain joins TRBV3-1 and TRBJ2-4; 10 bases fit TRBD2. CDR1 is LGHDT and CDR2 is YNNKEL in the germline V gene (reference sequence). The CDR3 sequence is 19 residues long. After removal of 0 bases from V and 0 bases from J, the junction contained 8 bases not matched to a gene. In DNA, the CDR3 is TGTGCCAGCAGCCAAGATCCCCTAGCGGGGGTCCTAGCCAAAAACATTCAGTACTTC. It specifies CASSQDPLAGVLAKNIQYF.

There are a few counts of this clonotype. The chain uses TRBV6-5 and TRBJ1-2, with D possibly TRBD1 on 5 matching bases. Per germline, CDR1 MNHEY and CDR2 SVGAGI. The CDR3 covers 13 residues. The germline V and J ends were trimmed by 6 bases and 6 bases, with 14 bases remaining between them. The CDR3 DNA follows: TGTGCCAGCAGGCCGTCGGGGGGACATGGCTACACCTTC. Translation gives CASRPSGGHGYTF.

The chain is built from TRBV6-5 and TRBJ1-6; D gene unclear. Trimming took 0 bases from V and 0 from J, leaving 12 bases between them. CDR3 length: 18 amino acids. In germline, CDR1 is MNHEY, CDR2 SVGAGI. The CDR3 DNA reads TGTGCCAGCAGTTACTCGATCCGGGGTAGCTCCTATAATTCACCCCTCCACTTT. This codes for CASSYSIRGSSYNSPLHF.

This clonotype was counted only a few times. This chain joins TRBV5-6 and TRBJ1-1; D gene uncertain. The V gene's germline CDR1 is SGHDT and CDR2 YYEEEE. V was clipped by 4 bases and J by 1 base, with 11 bases between them. The CDR3 is 14 amino acids. The CDR3 DNA reads TGTGCCAGCAGCGATGACATGGCGAACACTGAAGCTTTCTTT. Amino acid sequence: CASSDDMANTEAFF.

This clonotype was seen a handful of times. The chain couples TRBV28 to TRBJ1-5, with D perhaps matching TRBD1 (6 bases). V was trimmed by 6 bases and J by 9 bases, leaving 12 bases between them. Germline V gives CDR1 MDHEN, CDR2 SYDVKM. The CDR3 is made up of 12 amino acids. The CDR3 nucleotides read TGTGCCAGCAGGGAGGGGGGGCGGCCCCAGCATTTT. This gives the protein CASREGGRPQHF.

The gene calls are TRBV25-1 and TRBJ2-5; D possibly corresponds to TRBD2 (6 bases). Germline lookup yields CDR1 MGHDK and CDR2 SYGVNS. Trimming took off 3 bases at V and 2 bases at J, with 10 bases between the two ends. The CDR3 contains 14 residues. The CDR3 reads CASSDAGPQETQYF. CDR3 DNA: TGTGCCAGCAGTGACGCGGGGCCTCAAGAGACCCAGTACTTC.

This clonotype came up a few times. The chain employs TRBV9 and TRBJ2-3; D not certain. CDR1 and CDR2 (germline): SGDLS, YYNGEE. With 3 bases removed from V and 6 bases from J, the gap between germline ends came to 8 bases. This CDR3 spans 12 amino acids. For the CDR3, the DNA is TGTGCCAGCAGCGCCACTACGGATACGCAGTATTTT. Its protein is CASSATTDTQYF.

The CDR3 spells CASSQESRAGEKLFF. In DNA, the CDR3 is TGTGCCAGCAGCCAAGAAAGCAGGGCGGGGGAAAAACTGTTTTTT. The V and J genes are TRBV3-1 and TRBJ1-4; D is possibly TRBD1 (5 bases). Germline-derived CDR1 and CDR2 are LGHDT and YNNKEL (reference sequence). Between the trimmed V and J ends, which lost 0 bases and 8 bases, there was a span of 13 bases. This CDR3 is built from 15 residues. The full variable domain, rest sourced from reference TRBV3-1 and TRBJ1-4, is DTAVSQTPKYLVTQMGNDKSIKCEQNLGHDTMYWYKQDSKKFLKIMFSYNNKELIINETVPNRFSPKSPDKAHLNLHINSLELGDSAVYFCASSQESRAGEKLFFGSGTQLSVL.

The chain is built from TRBV7-6 and TRBJ1-1, with D maybe TRBD1 (6 bases). The CDR3 sequence is 14 residues long. V was cut by 5 bases and J by 4 bases, with 14 bases left in between. In germline, CDR1 is SGHVS, CDR2 FNYEAQ. CDR3 coding DNA: TGTGCCAGCAGCATGACACAGGGTACCACTGAAGCTTTCTTT. Its translation is CASSMTQGTTEAFF.

This clonotype came up a few times. The chain employs TRBV20-1 and TRBJ2-1, with a tentative D call TRBD1 (6 bases). V shed 4 bases and J shed 3 bases, with 13 bases lying between them. The V gene's germline CDR1 is DFQATT and CDR2 SNEGSKA (reference sequence). The CDR3 spans 14 residues. The CDR3 sequence is CSATLGAHYNEQFF. CDR3 nucleotide sequence: TGCAGTGCTACGTTGGGGGCCCACTACAATGAGCAGTTCTTC.

V and J are TRBV25-1 and TRBJ2-3; tentatively, D is TRBD1 (5 bases). The CDR3 consists of 14 residues. The germline V gene encodes CDR1 MGHDK and CDR2 SYGVNS. V shed 4 bases and J shed 1 base, with 9 bases lying between them. The CDR3 DNA sequence: TGTGCCAGCAGTGTCCAGGGCGGCACAGATACGCAGTATTTT. Its translation is CASSVQGGTDTQYF.

This clonotype occurred a few times. V gene TRBV6-2 or TRBV6-3 combines with J gene TRBJ1-2; D may be TRBD1 (5 bases). Trimming cost V 6 bases and J 1 base, with 15 bases left between them. The germline CDR1 and CDR2 sequences are MNHEY and SVGEGT. The CDR3 contains 15 residues. Here the CDR3 reads CASRGRAEGNYGYTF. In DNA form, the CDR3 reads TGTGCCAGCAGGGGACGGGCGGAAGGTAACTATGGCTACACCTTC.

In this sample, this clonotype turned up a few times. The chain has TRBV12-3 or TRBV12-4 and TRBJ1-2; weak D call: TRBD1 (5 bases). The CDR3 has 15 amino acids. V lost 5 bases, J lost 0 bases, and 13 bases lay in between. The DNA for the CDR3 is TGTGCCAGCAGTCTTGGGGCGGGACCTAACTATGGCTACACCTTC. Translation: CASSLGAGPNYGYTF.

The chain employs TRBV3-1 and TRBJ1-5; TRBD1 is a possible D gene (5 bases). Trimming took off 4 bases at V and 1 base at J, with 8 bases between the two ends. CDR3 length equals 14 residues. Per the germline V gene, CDR1 is LGHDT and CDR2 is YNNKEL (reference sequence). The CDR3 reads CASSPWDSNQPQHF. The CDR3 nucleotides read TGTGCCAGCAGCCCATGGGACAGCAATCAGCCCCAGCATTTT.

The chain couples TRBV25-1 to TRBJ1-2; D call uncertain. V gave up 3 bases and J gave up 1 base, with 6 bases separating them. Per the germline V gene, CDR1 is MGHDK and CDR2 is SYGVNS. This CDR3 has 13 amino acids. This CDR3 is CASSENGNYGYTF. The CDR3 coding sequence is TGTGCCAGCAGTGAGAACGGTAACTATGGCTACACCTTC.

This clonotype was detected a few times. The rearrangement links TRBV7-9 to TRBJ1-3; possibly TRBD1 for D (5 bases). Trimming removed 5 bases from V and 0 bases from J, with 11 bases in between. CDR1 is SEHNR and CDR2 is FQNEAQ in the germline V gene (reference sequence). CDR3 length equals 15 residues. As DNA, the CDR3 is TGTGCCAGCAGCCTTGGGGGGTTCTCTGGAAACACCATATATTTT. Protein product: CASSLGGFSGNTIYF.

In DNA, the CDR3 is TGTGCCAGCAGAAGAGAGGGGGGACAGGGGAATGGCTACACCTTC. Translation: CASRREGGQGNGYTF. The chain links TRBV7-2 to TRBJ1-2; 10 nucleotides match TRBD1. This CDR3 is built from 15 residues. Germline trimming cut 6 bases from V and 6 bases from J; bases unmatched to any gene: 10. Germline CDR1 and CDR2: SGHTA and FQGNSA. The full variable domain, rest sourced from reference TRBV7-2 and TRBJ1-2, is GAGVSQSPSNKVTEKGKDVELRCDPISGHTALYWYRQSLGQGLEFLIYFQGNSAPDKSGLPSDRFSAERTGGSVSTLTIQRTQQEDSAVYLCASRREGGQGNGYTFGSGTRLTVV.

The CDR3, as DNA: TGTGCCAGCAGTGAAAGGAGGACAAGAGGGGCGGAGTACGAGCAGTACGTC. Translating it yields CASSERRTRGAEYEQYV. The rearrangement links TRBV25-1 to TRBJ2-7, with D possibly called TRBD1 or TRBD2 (5 bases each). Germline CDR1 is MGHDK and CDR2 is SYGVNS. With 2 bases removed from V and 4 bases from J, the gap between germline ends came to 21 bases. The CDR3 runs to 17 residues.

This clonotype was seen a few times. This chain links TRBV7-8 with TRBJ1-3, with D unresolved. The CDR3 length is 13 residues. Germline CDR1 reads SGHVS; CDR2 reads FQNEAQ. V gave up 5 bases and J gave up 4 bases, with 9 bases separating them. The CDR3 reads CASSPLKGNTIYF. As DNA, the CDR3 is TGTGCCAGCAGCCCGTTAAAGGGAAACACCATATATTTT.

The genes are TRBV28 and TRBJ1-1; 9 bases map to TRBD1. The length of the CDR3 is 14 residues. The V gene's germline CDR1 is MDHEN and CDR2 SYDVKM. J lost 5 bases, V lost 9 bases, and 10 bases had no gene match. The CDR3 spells CASSPGQGWTEAFF. The CDR3 bases are TGTGCCAGTTCCCCGGGACAGGGATGGACTGAAGCTTTCTTT. Combining the CDR3 with reference TRBV28 and TRBJ1-1 gives the whole variable domain DVKVTQSSRYLVKRTGEKVFLECVQDMDHENMFWYRQDPGLGLRLIYFSYDVKMKEKGDIPEGYSVSREKKERFSLILESASTNQTSMYLCASSPGQGWTEAFFGQGTRLTVV.

The table lists this clonotype with a few counts. The chain is built from TRBV7-9 and TRBJ1-2; no reliable D call. There are 12 residues in the CDR3. Trimming removed 1 base from V and 10 bases from J, with 10 bases in between. Germline values: CDR1 SEHNR, CDR2 FQNEAQ (reference sequence). CDR3 loop: CASSLGGRDYTF. The CDR3, as DNA: TGTGCCAGCAGCTTAGGTGGGCGCGACTACACCTTC.

This chain connects TRBV6-5 to TRBJ1-2; no clear D. CDR3 size: 14 residues. Trimming left V 0 bases short and J 8 bases short, with 13 bases between. Germline CDR1 reads MNHEY; CDR2 reads SVGAGI. The CDR3 DNA reads as TGTGCCAGCAGTTACTCGTACGTCCTCGACGGCTACACCTTC. It is translated as CASSYSYVLDGYTF.

In this sample, this clonotype turned up a few times. The chain combines TRBV20-1 with TRBJ1-5, with D unresolved. Per germline, CDR1 DFQATT and CDR2 SNEGSKA (reference sequence). V was pared by 5 bases and J by 4 bases, with 6 bases between. The CDR3 is 11 residues long. CDR3 sequence (DNA): TGCAGTGCTTTACTAAATCAGCCCCAGCATTTT. It codes for CSALLNQPQHF.

The chain is built from TRBV20-1 and TRBJ2-7, with 7 bases matching TRBD1. V lost 5 bases to trimming and J lost 7 bases; unmatched junction nucleotides: 14. Per germline, CDR1 DFQATT and CDR2 SNEGSKA (reference sequence). This CDR3 contains 14 residues. CDR3 loop: CSAGRDRDSEEQYF. CDR3 coding DNA: TGCAGTGCTGGCCGCGACAGGGATAGCGAAGAGCAGTACTTC.

The V call is TRBV6-5, the J call TRBJ2-2, with 8 bases that match TRBD1. Germline CDR1 reads MNHEY; CDR2 reads SVGAGI. The CDR3 is 16 residues long. The trim removed 6 bases at V and 1 base at J, leaving 7 bases unmatched. Written as DNA, the CDR3 is TGTGCCAGCAGCCACAGACAGGGGCAGAACACCGGGGAGCTGTTTTTT. It specifies CASSHRQGQNTGELFF.

This sequence joins TRBV5-5 and TRBJ1-2; D may be TRBD1 (6 bases). Germline V lookup: CDR1 SGHKS, CDR2 YYEKEE (reference sequence). This CDR3 is built from 15 residues. The V end lost 1 base, the J end lost 6 bases, and 16 bases lay between the germline ends. The CDR3 loop is CASSLRDISMDGYTF. CDR3 nucleotide sequence: TGTGCCAGCAGCTTGAGGGACATCTCTATGGATGGCTACACCTTC. The entire variable domain, with the rest obtained from reference TRBV5-5 and TRBJ1-2, is as follows: DAGVTQSPTHLIKTRGQQVTLRCSPISGHKSVSWYQQVLGQGPQFIFQYYEKEERGRGNFPDRFSARQFPNYSSELNVNALLLGDSALYLCASSLRDISMDGYTFGSGTRLTVV.

With respect to this clonotype: The germline gene is not matched at one end of the junction; a read error may be the cause. This rearrangement joins TRBV6-4 to TRBJ1-3; D remains unclear. The CDR3 length is 16 residues. Germline-derived CDR1 and CDR2 are MRHNA and SNTAGT. CDR3: CGSSDSAGGNGNTIYF. CDR3 coding DNA: TGTGGCAGCAGTGACTCGGCAGGTGGTAATGGAAACACCATATATTTT.